This entry describes one T cell receptor (beta chain). Its antigen is unknown. Time point denoted: patch test 2, 6 weeks after DPC sensitization. As for treatment: therapeutic diphenylcyclopropenone sensitization with weekly scalp DPC. The sample belongs to a study of human T cells and chemical hapten exposure. Study results and caveats: Once DPC sensitization occurred, TCRs above 1 in 1000 frequency showed no change.

A single record per CDR3 protein comes from TCRdb applying MiXCR to the RACE reads. Of approximately 69,000 distinct CDR3 sequences detected, approximately 10% appear once; the ten largest clones hold 6.8%. Germline V CDR1 and CDR2: SEHNR, FQNEAQ (reference sequence). The CDR3 extends over 11 amino acids. V lost 1 base, J lost 6 bases, and 1 base lay in between. This sequence was found in a woman in her forties or fifties with alopecia areata. Some clones in this sample may be carry-over from other donors' samples. Specimen: whole blood, collected in connection with sensitization to the hapten diphenylcyclopropenone (DPC). The chain is built from TRBV7-9 and TRBJ2-1; D is unresolved. For the CDR3, the DNA is TGTGCCAGCAGCTTAGTCAATGAGCAGTTCTTC. The encoded protein is CASSLVNEQFF.